The subject of this entry is one T cell receptor (beta chain). Its antigen remains unknown. This sample stems from a study of cytomegalovirus exposure and HLA in healthy donors. The approximately 120-subject validation cohort, separate from the roughly 700-subject first cohort, included the donors. Method: immunoSEQ multiplex PCR; TCRdb's copy keeps in-frame clones and lacks some. The data hold approximately 110,000 clones, with 86% observed a single time. Study results and caveats: Rare TCR sequences dominated, though some public TCRs recurred in many donors. According to the study, 150 to 200 TCR beta chains were cytomegalovirus-associated.

This CDR3 spans 15 amino acids. V lost 7 bases and J 5 bases, leaving 18 bases between the germline ends. Germline loops: CDR1 SGHNT, CDR2 YENEEA. This rearrangement joins TRBV11-3 to TRBJ1-3, with D possibly TRBD1 on 5 matching bases. Specimen: PBMCs. The clonotype was recovered from a woman aged 18-35 years in good health and CMV-seropositive. In DNA, the CDR3 is TGTGCCAGCACCACAATGGGGGGACCCCGAAACACCATATATTTT. Protein product: CASTTMGGPRNTIYF.